One sample yielded the 2 T cell receptor beta chains listed below, sequenced in a study of CD8 T cell repertoires and HIV-1 epitope variants. Sequencing used immunoSEQ multiplex PCR; TCRdb keeps in-frame clones, though not all of them. The profile covers fewer than 5,500 clones, with roughly two thirds appearing a single time and approximately 40% taken by the ten largest. Their recognized antigens are unknown. Material for sequencing was cultured CD8+ T cells derived from PBMCs. Source of these receptors: a male donor with HIV.

The CDR3 nucleotides are TGTGCCAGCAGTGACAAGGGCTTAAGCTCCTACGAGCAGTACTTC. It is translated as CASSDKGLSSYEQYF. The rearrangement uses TRBV28 and TRBJ2-7; D gene uncertain. Germline assignment: CDR1 MDHEN and CDR2 SYDVKM. Trimming cost V 5 bases and J 0 bases, with 14 bases left between them. This CDR3 region has 15 residues.

The genes are TRBV2 and TRBJ2-4, with D possibly called TRBD1 or TRBD2 (5 bases each). The CDR3 is 15 amino acids. In germline, CDR1 is SNHLY, CDR2 FYNNEI. Trimming pared 4 bases from V and 0 bases from J, leaving 10 bases between. The CDR3 DNA is TGTGCCAGCAGTGTTATGGGGACAGCCAAAAACATTCAGTACTTC. Translating gives CASSVMGTAKNIQYF.